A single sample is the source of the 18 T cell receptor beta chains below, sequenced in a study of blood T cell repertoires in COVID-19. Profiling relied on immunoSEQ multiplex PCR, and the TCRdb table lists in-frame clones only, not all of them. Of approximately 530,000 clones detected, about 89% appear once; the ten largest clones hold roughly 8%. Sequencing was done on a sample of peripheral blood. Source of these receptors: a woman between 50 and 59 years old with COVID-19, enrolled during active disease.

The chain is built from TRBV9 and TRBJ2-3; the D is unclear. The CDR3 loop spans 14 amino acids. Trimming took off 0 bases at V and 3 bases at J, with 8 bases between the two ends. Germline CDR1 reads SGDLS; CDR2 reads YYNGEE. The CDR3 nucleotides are TGTGCCAGCAGCGTAGGAGGAGATACAGATACGCAGTATTTT. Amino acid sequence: CASSVGGDTDTQYF. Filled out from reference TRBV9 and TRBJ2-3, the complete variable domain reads DSGVTQTPKHLITATGQRVTLRCSPRSGDLSVYWYQQSLDQGLQFLIQYYNGEERAKGNILERFSAQQFPDLHSELNLSSLELGDSALYFCASSVGGDTDTQYFGPGTRLTVL.

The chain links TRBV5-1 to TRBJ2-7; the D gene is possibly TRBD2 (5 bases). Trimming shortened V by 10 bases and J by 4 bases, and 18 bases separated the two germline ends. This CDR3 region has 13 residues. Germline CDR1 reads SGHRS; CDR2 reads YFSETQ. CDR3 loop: CAPARGLRYEQYF. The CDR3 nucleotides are TGCGCCCCTGCTCGAGGGCTCAGATACGAGCAGTACTTC.

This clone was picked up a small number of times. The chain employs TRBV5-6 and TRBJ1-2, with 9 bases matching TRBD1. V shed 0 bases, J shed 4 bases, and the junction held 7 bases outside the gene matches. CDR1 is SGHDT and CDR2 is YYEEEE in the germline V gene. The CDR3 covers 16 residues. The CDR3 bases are TGTGCCAGCAGCTTGGTTGAAACGACAGGGGGCTATGGCTACACCTTC. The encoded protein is CASSLVETTGGYGYTF.

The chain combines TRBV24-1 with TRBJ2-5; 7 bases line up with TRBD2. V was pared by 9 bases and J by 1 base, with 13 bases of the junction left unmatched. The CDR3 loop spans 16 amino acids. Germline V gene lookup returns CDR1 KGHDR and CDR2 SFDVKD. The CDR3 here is CATSQGRGAIQETQYF. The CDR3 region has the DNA TGTGCCACCTCTCAAGGGAGGGGCGCTATCCAAGAGACCCAGTACTTC.

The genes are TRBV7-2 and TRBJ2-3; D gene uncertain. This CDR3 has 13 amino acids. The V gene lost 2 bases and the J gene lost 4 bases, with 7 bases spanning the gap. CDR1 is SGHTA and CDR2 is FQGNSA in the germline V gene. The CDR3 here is CASSLLRADTQYF. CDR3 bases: TGTGCCAGCAGCTTACTTCGGGCAGATACGCAGTATTTT.

CDR3 region: CAWSLGLAGGPSTDTQYF. As DNA, the CDR3 is TGTGCCTGGAGTTTGGGACTAGCGGGGGGCCCTAGCACAGATACGCAGTATTTT. This rearrangement joins TRBV30 to TRBJ2-3; 15 bases map to TRBD2. V lost 2 bases to trimming and J lost 0 bases; unmatched junction nucleotides: 6. The CDR3 has 18 amino acids. Per germline, CDR1 GTSNPN and CDR2 SVGIG (reference sequence).

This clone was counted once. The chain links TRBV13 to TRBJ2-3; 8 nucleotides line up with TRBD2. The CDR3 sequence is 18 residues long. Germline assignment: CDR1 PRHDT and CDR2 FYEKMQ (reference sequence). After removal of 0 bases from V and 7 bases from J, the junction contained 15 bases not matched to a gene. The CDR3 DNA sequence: TGTGCCAGCAGCTTAGGCCTGTCTCGGCGGGGGGCCACGAATACGCAGTATTTT. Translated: CASSLGLSRRGATNTQYF.

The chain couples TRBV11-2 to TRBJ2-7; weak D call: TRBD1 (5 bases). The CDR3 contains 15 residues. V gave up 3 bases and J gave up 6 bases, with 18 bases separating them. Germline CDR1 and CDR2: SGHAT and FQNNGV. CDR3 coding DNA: TGTGCCAGCAGCTTTCCCCTAGGGGCAGGATCCGAGCAGTACTTC. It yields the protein CASSFPLGAGSEQYF.

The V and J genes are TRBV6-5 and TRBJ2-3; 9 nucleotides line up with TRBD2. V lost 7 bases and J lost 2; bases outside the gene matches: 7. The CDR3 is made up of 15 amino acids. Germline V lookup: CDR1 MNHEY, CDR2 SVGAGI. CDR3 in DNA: TGTGCCAGCACTGCGGGGGGGCGGGTCACAGATACGCAGTATTTT. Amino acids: CASTAGGRVTDTQYF.

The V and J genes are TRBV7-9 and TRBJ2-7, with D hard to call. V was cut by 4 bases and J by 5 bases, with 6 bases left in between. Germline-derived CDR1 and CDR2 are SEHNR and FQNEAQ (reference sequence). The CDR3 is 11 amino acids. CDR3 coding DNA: TGTGCCAGCAGCTCGGGTGACGAGCAGTACTTC. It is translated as CASSSGDEQYF.

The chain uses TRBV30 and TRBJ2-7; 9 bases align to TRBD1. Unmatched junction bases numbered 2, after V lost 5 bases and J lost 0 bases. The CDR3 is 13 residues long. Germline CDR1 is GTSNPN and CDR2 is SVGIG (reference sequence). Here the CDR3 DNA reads TGTGCCTGGGGGACAGGGAGCTCCTACGAGCAGTACTTC. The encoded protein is CAWGTGSSYEQYF.

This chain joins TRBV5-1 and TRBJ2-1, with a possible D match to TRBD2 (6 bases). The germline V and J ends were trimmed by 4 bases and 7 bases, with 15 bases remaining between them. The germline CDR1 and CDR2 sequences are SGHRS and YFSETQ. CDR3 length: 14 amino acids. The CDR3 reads CASSLDPGGNEQFF. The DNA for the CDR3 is TGCGCCAGCAGCCTGGACCCAGGAGGGAATGAGCAGTTCTTC.

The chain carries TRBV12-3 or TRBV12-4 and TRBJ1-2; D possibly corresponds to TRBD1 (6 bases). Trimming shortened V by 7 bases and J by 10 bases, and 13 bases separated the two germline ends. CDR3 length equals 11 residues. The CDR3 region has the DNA TGTGCCAGCAATCGTGGGGGCCTCTACACCTTC. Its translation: CASNRGGLYTF.

CDR3 residues: CASSSRGAGTSYEQYF. The DNA for the CDR3 is TGTGCCAGCAGCTCCAGGGGTGCGGGCACCTCCTACGAGCAGTACTTC. V and J are TRBV4-2 and TRBJ2-7; a weak D match, TRBD1 (6 bases). Germline V gene lookup returns CDR1 LGHNA and CDR2 YNFKEQ. Trimming shortened V by 5 bases and J by 0 bases, and 17 bases separated the two germline ends. This CDR3 comprises 16 residues.

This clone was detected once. The CDR3 nucleotides are TGTGCCAGCAGCTTACTACCGGGGGGTCCCTACGAGCAGTACTTC. It codes for CASSLLPGGPYEQYF. The chain has TRBV11-3 and TRBJ2-7; 7 bases are a match to TRBD2. Trimming took 2 bases from V and 2 from J; bases not matched to a gene: 6. CDR3 length equals 15 residues. CDR1 SGHNT and CDR2 YENEEA come from the germline V gene.

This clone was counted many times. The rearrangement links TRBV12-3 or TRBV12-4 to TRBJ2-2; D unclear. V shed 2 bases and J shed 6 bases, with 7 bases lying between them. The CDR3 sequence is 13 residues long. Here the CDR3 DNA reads TGTGCCAGCAGTTTACGGGTTTCCGGGGAGCTGTTTTTT. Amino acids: CASSLRVSGELFF.

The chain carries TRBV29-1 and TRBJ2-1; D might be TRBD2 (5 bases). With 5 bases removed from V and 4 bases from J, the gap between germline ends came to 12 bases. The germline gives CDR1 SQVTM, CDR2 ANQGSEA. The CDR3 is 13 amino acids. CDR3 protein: CSVLSGLYNEQFF. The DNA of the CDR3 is TGCAGCGTTTTATCTGGACTTTACAATGAGCAGTTCTTC.

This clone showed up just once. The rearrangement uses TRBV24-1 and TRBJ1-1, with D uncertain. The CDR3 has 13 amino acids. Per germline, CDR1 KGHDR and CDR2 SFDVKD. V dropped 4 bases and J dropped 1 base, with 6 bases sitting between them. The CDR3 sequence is CATSEGRNTEAFF. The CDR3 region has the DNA TGTGCCACCAGTGAGGGCAGGAACACTGAAGCTTTCTTT.